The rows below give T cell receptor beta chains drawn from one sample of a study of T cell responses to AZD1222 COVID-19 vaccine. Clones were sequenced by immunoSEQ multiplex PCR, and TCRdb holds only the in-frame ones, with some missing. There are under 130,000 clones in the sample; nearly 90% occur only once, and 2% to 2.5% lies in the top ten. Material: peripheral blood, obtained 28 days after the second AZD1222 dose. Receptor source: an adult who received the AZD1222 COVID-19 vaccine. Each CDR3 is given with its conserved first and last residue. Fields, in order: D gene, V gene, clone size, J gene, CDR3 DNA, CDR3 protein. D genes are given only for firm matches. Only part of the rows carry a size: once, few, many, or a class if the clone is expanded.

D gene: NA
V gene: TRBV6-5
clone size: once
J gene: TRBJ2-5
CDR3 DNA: TGTGCCAGCAGTTACTCGGGGGCGGGCTACCAAGAGACCCAGTACTTC
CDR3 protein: CASSYSGAGYQETQYF

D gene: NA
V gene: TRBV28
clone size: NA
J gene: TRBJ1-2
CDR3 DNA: TGTGCCAGCAGTTTGGGGGAGGCTAACTATGGCTACACCTTC
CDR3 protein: CASSLGEANYGYTF

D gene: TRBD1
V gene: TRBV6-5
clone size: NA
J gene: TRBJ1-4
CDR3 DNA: TGTGCCAGCACCCCCAGGGGGCTTACTAATGAAAAACTGTTTTTT
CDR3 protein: CASTPRGLTNEKLFF

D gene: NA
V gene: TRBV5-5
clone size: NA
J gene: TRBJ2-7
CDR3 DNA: TGTGCCAGCAGCTCGGCCCCCTACGAGCAGTACTTC
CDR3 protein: CASSSAPYEQYF

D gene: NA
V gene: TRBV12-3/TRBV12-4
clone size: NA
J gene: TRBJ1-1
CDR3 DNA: TGTGCCAGCAGTTTGGACTCCAACACTGAAGCTTTCTTT
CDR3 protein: CASSLDSNTEAFF

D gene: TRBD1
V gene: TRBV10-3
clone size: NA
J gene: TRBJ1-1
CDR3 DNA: TGTGCCATCACCAGGGACAGGGGGATCTCTGAAGCTTTCTTT
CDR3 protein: CAITRDRGISEAFF

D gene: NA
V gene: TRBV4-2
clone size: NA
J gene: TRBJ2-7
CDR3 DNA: TGTGCCAGCAGCCGGACAGCCACCCTCCAGAGGCAGTACTTC
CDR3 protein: CASSRTATLQRQYF

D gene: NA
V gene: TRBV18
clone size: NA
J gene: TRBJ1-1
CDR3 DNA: TGTGCCAGCTCACCTACAGGCCTTAAGAACACTGAAGCTTTCTTT
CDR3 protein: CASSPTGLKNTEAFF

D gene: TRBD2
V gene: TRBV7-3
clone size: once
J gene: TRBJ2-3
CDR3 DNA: TGTGCCAGCAGCCTAATGGGACTAGCGGGAGATACGCAGTATTTT
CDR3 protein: CASSLMGLAGDTQYF

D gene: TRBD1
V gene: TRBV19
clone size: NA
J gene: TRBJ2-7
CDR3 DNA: TGTGCCAGTAGACCGGACAGGGACTCCTACGAGCAGTACTTC
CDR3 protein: CASRPDRDSYEQYF

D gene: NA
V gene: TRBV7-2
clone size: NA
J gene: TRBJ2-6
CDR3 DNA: TGTGCCAGCAGCCGGGTCCCACCTTCTGGGGCCAACGTCCTGACTTTC
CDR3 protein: CASSRVPPSGANVLTF

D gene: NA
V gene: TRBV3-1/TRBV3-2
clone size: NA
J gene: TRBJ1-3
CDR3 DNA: TGTGCCAGCAGCCAAGCCGGGACGGAAGGAAACACCATATATTTT
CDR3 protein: CASSQAGTEGNTIYF

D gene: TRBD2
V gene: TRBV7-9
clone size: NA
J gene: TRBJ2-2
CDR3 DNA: TGTGCCAGCAGCTTGCCTAGCGGATACACCGGGGAGCTGTTTTTT
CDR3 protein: CASSLPSGYTGELFF

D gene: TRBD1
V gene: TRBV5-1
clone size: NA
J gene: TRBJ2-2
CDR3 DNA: TGCGCCAGCAGCGTCTCGGGACAGGGGGCTATGAACGCCGGGGAGCTGTTTTTT
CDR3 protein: CASSVSGQGAMNAGELFF

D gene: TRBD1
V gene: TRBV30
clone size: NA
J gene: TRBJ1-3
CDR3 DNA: TGTGCCTGGAATCCCGGACAGGCTGACTCTGGAAACACCATATATTTT
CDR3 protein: CAWNPGQADSGNTIYF

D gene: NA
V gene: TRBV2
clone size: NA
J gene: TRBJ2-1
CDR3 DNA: TGTGCCAGCAGTCGTGGGAGACCTCAGGGGCAGTTCTTC
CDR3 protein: CASSRGRPQGQFF

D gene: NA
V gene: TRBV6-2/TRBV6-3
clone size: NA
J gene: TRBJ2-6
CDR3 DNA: TGTGCCAGCAGTTACGGACAGTCTGGGGCCAACGTCCTGACTTTC
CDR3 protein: CASSYGQSGANVLTF

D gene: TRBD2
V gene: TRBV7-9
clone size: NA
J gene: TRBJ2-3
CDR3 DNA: TGTGCCAGCAGCGGACGGGACTACGGGGATACGCAGTATTTT
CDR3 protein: CASSGRDYGDTQYF

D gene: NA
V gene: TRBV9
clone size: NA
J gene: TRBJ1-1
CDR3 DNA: TGTGCCAGCAGCGTAGTGGGGGCCTCGGAAGCTTTCTTT
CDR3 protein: CASSVVGASEAFF